This passage covers 10 T cell receptor beta chains from one sample sequenced in a study of blood T cell repertoires in COVID-19. The data were produced by immunoSEQ multiplex PCR, yet TCRdb's version contains in-frame clones alone and is incomplete. The sample consists of tens of thousands of clones, 80% to 90% of them appearing once. Input material: peripheral blood. Receptors originate from a man aged 45-65 years with COVID-19, enrolled during active disease.

This clone was seen a single time. The chain employs TRBV19 and TRBJ1-6; 7 bases are a match to TRBD1. V lost 4 bases and J lost 7; bases outside the gene matches: 16. The CDR3 totals 18 residues. Germline CDR1 is LNHDA and CDR2 is SQIVND (reference sequence). CDR3 protein: CASSTILRQGAKNSPLHF. The CDR3 nucleotides read TGTGCCAGTAGTACCATTTTACGACAGGGAGCTAAGAATTCACCCCTCCACTTT.

This sequence joins TRBV28 and TRBJ1-5; TRBD1 is a possible D gene (6 bases). The CDR3 sequence is 15 residues long. CDR1 is MDHEN and CDR2 is SYDVKM in the germline V gene. Trimming took 5 bases from V and 6 from J, leaving 17 bases between them. The CDR3 region is CASSPRTVGLQPQHF. The CDR3, as DNA: TGTGCCAGCAGTCCACGGACAGTGGGCCTTCAGCCCCAGCATTTT.

The chain recombines TRBV5-1 with TRBJ1-6; D not certain. Germline values: CDR1 SGHRS, CDR2 YFSETQ. The V end was cut by 1 base, the J end by 8 bases, with 7 bases between. This CDR3 region has 13 residues. This CDR3 is CASSLNTDSPLHF. The DNA of the CDR3 is TGCGCCAGCAGCTTGAATACGGATTCACCCCTCCACTTT.

The CDR3 here is CASSSPGHSNYGYTF. The CDR3 coding sequence is TGTGCCAGTAGTTCCCCAGGCCACTCTAACTATGGCTACACCTTC. The V and J genes are TRBV19 and TRBJ1-2; D ambiguous. Germline V gives CDR1 LNHDA, CDR2 SQIVND (reference sequence). The CDR3 has 15 amino acids. Trimming took 5 bases from V and 0 from J, leaving 13 bases between them.

The chain employs TRBV29-1 and TRBJ1-1; D uncertain. The CDR3 spans 14 residues. Between the trimmed V and J ends, which lost 6 bases and 4 bases, there was a span of 18 bases. CDR1 is SQVTM, CDR2 ANQGSEA, per germline. The CDR3 DNA sequence: TGCAGCGTCCGAATACGGCAGGCGGGCACTGAAGCTTTCTTT. Its protein is CSVRIRQAGTEAFF.

This chain connects TRBV6-5 to TRBJ1-1; TRBD1 matches 7 bases. This CDR3 has 14 residues. The V gene's germline CDR1 is MNHEY and CDR2 SVGAGI. Trimming took 3 bases from V and 5 from J; bases not matched to a gene: 6. CDR3 coding DNA: TGTGCCAGCAGTTATTCGAGACAGGGTACTGAAGCTTTCTTT. Protein sequence: CASSYSRQGTEAFF.

This clone was seen only once. J is TRBJ1-2 and V is TRBV6-5, with D possibly matching TRBD1 (5 bases). The CDR3 loop spans 14 amino acids. V gave up 4 bases and J gave up 2 bases, with 11 bases separating them. Germline V CDR1 and CDR2: MNHEY, SVGAGI. CDR3 DNA: TGTGCCAGCAGTTCAGGGTTCTCAAACTATGGCTACACCTTC. Translated, it gives CASSSGFSNYGYTF.

V and J are TRBV4-2 and TRBJ2-1, with 16 positions matching TRBD2. Germline V gene sequence: CDR1 LGHNA, CDR2 YNFKEQ. CDR3 length: 19 amino acids. V gave up 1 base and J gave up 8 bases; unmatched junction bases: 11. The CDR3 sequence: CASSQGHKGLAGGRDEQFF. For the CDR3, the DNA is TGTGCCAGCAGCCAAGGACATAAGGGACTAGCGGGGGGGAGGGATGAGCAGTTCTTC.

The CDR3 DNA sequence: TGTGCCAGCAGCTTAGAACCTAACAACTATGGCTACACCTTC. Translated, it gives CASSLEPNNYGYTF. This chain uses TRBV7-2 with TRBJ1-2; D remains ambiguous. The germline V gene encodes CDR1 SGHTA and CDR2 FQGNSA. V was shortened by 1 base and J by 2 bases, with 8 bases between the two germline ends. This CDR3 contains 14 residues. The full variable domain, in which reference TRBV7-2 and TRBJ1-2 provide the parts outside the CDR3, is GAGVSQSPSNKVTEKGKDVELRCDPISGHTALYWYRQSLGQGLEFLIYFQGNSAPDKSGLPSDRFSAERTGGSVSTLTIQRTQQEDSAVYLCASSLEPNNYGYTFGSGTRLTVV.

This clone came up a few times. The chain links TRBV7-9 to TRBJ1-1; D remains unclear. The germline V gene encodes CDR1 SEHNR and CDR2 FQNEAQ (reference sequence). The CDR3 spans 12 residues. Trimming shortened V by 6 bases and J by 7 bases, and 12 bases separated the two germline ends. DNA for the CDR3: TGTGCCAGCAGTCGCTTTGAGGGTGAAGCTTTCTTT. Translation gives CASSRFEGEAFF.